A selection of T cell receptor beta chains follows, all from one sample in a study of Graves' ophthalmopathy and Graves' hyperthyroidism. TCRdb re-analysed the multiplex PCR reads in MiXCR, keeping a single row per CDR3 protein. There are about 700,000 distinct CDR3 sequences in the sample; 35% to 50% occur only once, and 35% to 55% lies in the top ten. Source material: peripheral blood. The origin of the receptors is an adult man with Graves' ophthalmopathy. Both conserved end residues are trimmed from each CDR3. The order of the fields is V gene, CDR3 protein.

v_call: TRBV12-3/TRBV12-4
cdr3_aa: ASSLPGGIDTEAF

v_call: TRBV9
cdr3_aa: ASSVDSNTEA

v_call: TRBV12-3/TRBV12-4
cdr3_aa: ASIVAGNSPLH

v_call: TRBV7-9
cdr3_aa: ASSEAGGFEEQY

v_call: TRBV19
cdr3_aa: ASSPRRAGDTDTQY

v_call: TRBV16
cdr3_aa: ASSQLSYEQY

v_call: TRBV20-1
cdr3_aa: SADPRQGEKLF

v_call: TRBV9
cdr3_aa: ASTPTGSSPLH

v_call: TRBV7-2
cdr3_aa: ASSLLTLEGDYGYT

v_call: TRBV2
cdr3_aa: ASSRWTGGGETQY

v_call: TRBV2
cdr3_aa: ASRVGSGRGRETQY

v_call: TRBV7-3
cdr3_aa: SSSQSRDTEQY

v_call: TRBV30
cdr3_aa: AWSVSRLSATEAF

v_call: TRBV25-1
cdr3_aa: ASRVGLTGTYEQY

v_call: TRBV7-3
cdr3_aa: ASSRGQQETQY

v_call: TRBV20-1
cdr3_aa: SARERGYEQY

v_call: TRBV5-6
cdr3_aa: ASSFGQLNQPQH

v_call: TRBV7-2
cdr3_aa: ASSLGTTRTLPGT

v_call: TRBV7-9
cdr3_aa: ASSTTDRGYYQPQH

v_call: TRBV19
cdr3_aa: ASSTARQGTQY